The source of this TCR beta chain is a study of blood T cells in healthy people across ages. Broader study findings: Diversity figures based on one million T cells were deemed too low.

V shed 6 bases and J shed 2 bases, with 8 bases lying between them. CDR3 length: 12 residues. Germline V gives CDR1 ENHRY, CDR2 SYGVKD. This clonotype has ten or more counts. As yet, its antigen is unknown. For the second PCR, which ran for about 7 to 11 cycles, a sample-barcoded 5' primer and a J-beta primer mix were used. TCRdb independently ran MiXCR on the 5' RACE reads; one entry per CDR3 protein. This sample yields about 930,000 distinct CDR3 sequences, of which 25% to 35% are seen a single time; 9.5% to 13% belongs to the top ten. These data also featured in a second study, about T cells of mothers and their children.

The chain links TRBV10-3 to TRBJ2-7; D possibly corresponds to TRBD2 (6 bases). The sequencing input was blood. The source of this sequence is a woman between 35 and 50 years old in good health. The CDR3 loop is CAISAGTYEQYF. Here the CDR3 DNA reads TGTGCCATCAGCGCGGGAACCTACGAGCAGTACTTC.